This TCR beta chain was documented in a study of CD8 T cells in ankylosing spondylitis. Points from the study as a whole: Disease-associated clonotypes exhibited CD8+ identity and were relatively infrequent in peripheral blood. About eight highly homologous variants made up a TCR beta motif that seemed to typify ankylosing spondylitis blood.

This clonotype was observed a handful of times. As yet, its antigen is unknown. V was pared by 5 bases and J by 6 bases, with 13 bases between. Germline CDR1 reads SSHAT; CDR2 reads FNYEAQ (reference sequence). CDR3 size: 14 residues. Libraries for TCR beta were made by quantitative 5'-RACE with molecular barcodes. One entry per CDR3 protein, called by TCRdb with MiXCR from the 5' RACE reads. The data contain over 150,000 distinct CDR3 sequences, about 20% of them singletons. The chain couples TRBV7-7 to TRBJ2-2; D is perhaps TRBD2 (5 bases). The receptor was derived from a male donor between 10 and 30 years old with ankylosing spondylitis or in good health (not recorded which). Material for sequencing was blood, either unsorted or a sorted T cell fraction (not recorded which). The CDR3 DNA follows: TGTGCCAGCAGCCCCGCGACTAACGCCGGGGAGCTGTTTTTT. Residues: CASSPATNAGELFF.